These 6 T cell receptor beta chains were sequenced from one sample in a study of T cell responses to AZD1222 COVID-19 vaccine. Libraries were prepared by immunoSEQ multiplex PCR; TCRdb keeps only in-frame clonotypes and omits some of them. Counted here are roughly 150,000 clones, less than 95% occurring once; the ten biggest clones make up around 1.3%. This specimen was peripheral blood, taken on day 0 of AZD1222 vaccination. The receptors were sampled from an adult in good health.

The CDR3 region has the DNA TGTGCCAGCAGCTGGTGGACTGAAGCTTTCTTT. It codes for CASSWWTEAFF. V gene TRBV6-5 combines with J gene TRBJ1-1; D ambiguous. This CDR3 is built from 11 residues. The V and J ends lost 6 bases and 5 bases respectively, with 7 bases between them. Per germline, CDR1 MNHEY and CDR2 SVGAGI.

The chain uses TRBV29-1 and TRBJ2-6; possible D gene TRBD1, 6 bases. The ends were cut back, 7 bases at V and 2 bases at J, with 9 bases in the middle. The CDR3 has 13 amino acids. CDR1 is SQVTM, CDR2 ANQGSEA, per germline. In DNA form, the CDR3 reads TGCAGCGCCTGGACAGCTGGGGCCAACGTCCTGACTTTC. Its translation is CSAWTAGANVLTF.

This chain connects TRBV3-1 (or the pseudogene TRBV3-2) to TRBJ2-6; no clear D. Trimming shortened V by 0 bases and J by 0 bases, and 9 bases separated the two germline ends. This CDR3 contains 17 residues. CDR1 and CDR2 from the germline V gene are LGHDT and YNNKEL (reference sequence). CDR3 in amino acids: CASSQDRRASGANVLTF. CDR3 nucleotides: TGTGCCAGCAGCCAAGACCGACGCGCCTCTGGGGCCAACGTCCTGACTTTC.

The chain couples TRBV2 to TRBJ1-5, with 7 bases identical to TRBD1. The CDR3 covers 16 residues. From germline, CDR1 is SNHLY and CDR2 FYNNEI. V lost 6 bases to trimming and J lost 0 bases; unmatched junction nucleotides: 8. The CDR3 protein is CASSRRYRGSNQPQHF. Here the CDR3 DNA reads TGTGCCAGCAGCCGAAGATACAGGGGTAGCAATCAGCCCCAGCATTTT.

V usage is TRBV5-1 and J usage is TRBJ2-3; 15 bases fit TRBD2. V dropped 3 bases and J dropped 5; count of bases not matched to a gene: 10. The CDR3 sequence is 18 residues long. Per germline, CDR1 SGHRS and CDR2 YFSETQ. The CDR3 region is CASSWFSGLAGGEDTQYF. The CDR3 DNA reads as TGCGCCAGCAGCTGGTTCTCGGGACTAGCGGGAGGTGAAGATACGCAGTATTTT.

V usage is TRBV2 and J usage is TRBJ1-2; maybe TRBD1 (5 bases). CDR3 length: 14 amino acids. Trimming took off 1 base at V and 2 bases at J, with 8 bases between the two ends. CDR1 is SNHLY, CDR2 FYNNEI, per germline. As DNA, the CDR3 is TGTGCCAGCAGTGAAGGACAGACAAACTATGGCTACACCTTC. Protein: CASSEGQTNYGYTF.